A single sample gave rise to the 6 T cell receptor beta chains below, sequenced in a study of T cell changes during pregnancy in multiple sclerosis. Sequencing was performed with immunoSEQ multiplex PCR; in TCRdb, only in-frame clones are kept and a portion is missing. The sample has about 52,000 clones; almost 95% are singletons. The sequencing used CD4+ T cells from peripheral blood mononuclear cells, collected in the third trimester of pregnancy. Source of these receptors: a female donor with multiple sclerosis, enrolled in a pregnancy study.

The J gene is TRBJ1-3, the V gene TRBV7-6, with D perhaps matching TRBD1 (6 bases). This CDR3 has 15 amino acids. V dropped 2 bases and J dropped 4 bases, with 12 bases sitting between them. Germline V gene data show CDR1 as SGHVS and CDR2 as FNYEAQ. This CDR3 reads CASSLFRGEGNTIYF. CDR3 DNA: TGTGCCAGCAGCTTATTCAGGGGAGAAGGAAACACCATATATTTT.

The chain couples TRBV11-1 to TRBJ2-3, with TRBD2 matching 8 bases. This CDR3 is built from 17 residues. Looked up from germline, CDR1 is SGHAT and CDR2 is FQDESV (reference sequence). V trimming: 1 base; J trimming: 1 base; junction bases outside the gene matches: 7. The CDR3 sequence is CASSLEIRRGGTDTQYF. The DNA for the CDR3 is TGTGCCAGCAGCTTAGAAATCCGGCGGGGGGGCACAGATACGCAGTATTTT.

DNA for the CDR3: TGTGCCAGCTCACCATCCCGGACAGGGTTTGGCGCCGGACAGTTCTTC. Protein sequence: CASSPSRTGFGAGQFF. The J gene is TRBJ2-1, the V gene TRBV18, with 8 positions matching TRBD1. The CDR3 sequence is 16 residues long. Germline V gene lookup returns CDR1 KGHSH and CDR2 LQKENI. The V segment lost 2 bases and the J segment 13 bases; nucleotides outside the gene matches: 16.

The chain joins TRBV5-1 to TRBJ2-7; 10 positions agree with TRBD1. The germline gives CDR1 SGHRS, CDR2 YFSETQ. The CDR3 sequence is 15 residues long. V shed 4 bases, J shed 4 bases, and the junction held 8 bases outside the gene matches. The CDR3 DNA reads as TGCGCCAGCAGCGCCTCGGGGGACAGGGGTTACGAGCAGTACTTC. As protein: CASSASGDRGYEQYF.

The rearrangement uses TRBV7-2 and TRBJ2-1; 9 bases are shared with TRBD1. Germline CDR1 SGHTA, CDR2 FQGNSA. This CDR3 comprises 15 residues. V gave up 5 bases and J gave up 2 bases; unmatched junction bases: 4. CDR3 DNA sequence: TGTGCCAGCAGCCTAGGACAGGGGCCCTACAATGAGCAGTTCTTC. Protein product: CASSLGQGPYNEQFF.

This clone was found once. This chain links TRBV12-1 with TRBJ2-6; the table names TRBD1, a call not compared with the DNA. TRBV12-1 is a recognized pseudogene. The CDR3 has 18 residues. The CDR3 loop reads CASSFGRPGSSGANVLTF. CDR3 in DNA: TGTGCCAGCAGCTTCGGCAGACCAGGTTCCTCTGGGGCCAACGTCCTGACTTTC.